This T cell receptor beta chain was captured by sequencing in a study of response to subunit inactivated influenza vaccine. Findings of the study overall: Authors suggested seasonal influenza vaccinations each recruit few new T cells.

The table lists this clonotype with a few counts. Its antigen is currently unknown. With 1 base clipped from V and 0 bases from J, the junction kept 2 bases outside the gene matches. Germline lookup yields CDR1 DFQATT and CDR2 SNEGSKA (reference sequence). The CDR3 is made up of 15 amino acids. TCRdb re-called the RT-PCR reads with MiXCR, one entry per CDR3 protein. This sample has 800,000 to 1,000,000 distinct CDR3 sequences, with around 20% found just once. Sequences were derived from PBMCs from blood, sampled 5 days after vaccination. The J gene is TRBJ2-3, the V gene TRBV20-1; TRBD2 aligns across 9 bases. This receptor was taken from a man between 50 and 59 years old who received an inactivated influenza vaccine. Written as DNA, the CDR3 is TGCAGTGCTAGAGCAGCGGGGGGTAGCACAGATACGCAGTATTTT. Translating it yields CSARAAGGSTDTQYF.